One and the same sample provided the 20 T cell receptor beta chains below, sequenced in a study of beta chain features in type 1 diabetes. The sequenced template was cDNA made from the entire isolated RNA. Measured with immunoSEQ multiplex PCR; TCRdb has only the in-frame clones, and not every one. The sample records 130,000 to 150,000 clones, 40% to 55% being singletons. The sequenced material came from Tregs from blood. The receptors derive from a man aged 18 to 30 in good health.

CDR3 in DNA: TGTGCCAGTAGTGCACTAGCGGGAAAAAACATTCAGTACTTC. It specifies CASSALAGKNIQYF. The V call is TRBV19, the J call TRBJ2-4, with TRBD2 identical over 10 bases. CDR3 size: 14 residues. J was trimmed by 4 bases and V by 5 bases; bases with no gene match: 2. Germline loops: CDR1 LNHDA, CDR2 SQIVND (reference sequence).

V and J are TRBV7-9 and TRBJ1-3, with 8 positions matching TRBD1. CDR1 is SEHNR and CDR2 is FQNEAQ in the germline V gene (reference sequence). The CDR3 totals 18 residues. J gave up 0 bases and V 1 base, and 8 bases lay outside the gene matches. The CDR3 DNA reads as TGTGCCAGCAGCTTAGTGGGGACAGGCCTAATCTCTGGAAACACCATATATTTT. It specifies CASSLVGTGLISGNTIYF.

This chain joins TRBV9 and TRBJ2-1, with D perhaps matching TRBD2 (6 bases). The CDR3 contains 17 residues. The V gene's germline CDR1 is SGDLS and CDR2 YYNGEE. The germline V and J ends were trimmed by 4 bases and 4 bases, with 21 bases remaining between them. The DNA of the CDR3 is TGTGCCAGCAGCCCTGTCATCTTAGCGGACAAATACAATGAGCAGTTCTTC. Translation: CASSPVILADKYNEQFF.

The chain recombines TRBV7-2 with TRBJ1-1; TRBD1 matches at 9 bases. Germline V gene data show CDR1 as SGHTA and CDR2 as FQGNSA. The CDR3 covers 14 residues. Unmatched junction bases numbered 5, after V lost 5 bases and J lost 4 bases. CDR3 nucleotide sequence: TGTGCCAGCAGCGCGAGGACAGGGGCCACTGAAGCTTTCTTT. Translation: CASSARTGATEAFF.

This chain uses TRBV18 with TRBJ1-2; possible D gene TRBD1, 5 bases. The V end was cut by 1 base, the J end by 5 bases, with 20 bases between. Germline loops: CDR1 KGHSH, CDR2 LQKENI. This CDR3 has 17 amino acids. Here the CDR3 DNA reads TGTGCCAGCTCACCACTCGACTCCCAGGGCGATACTTATGGCTACACCTTC. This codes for CASSPLDSQGDTYGYTF.

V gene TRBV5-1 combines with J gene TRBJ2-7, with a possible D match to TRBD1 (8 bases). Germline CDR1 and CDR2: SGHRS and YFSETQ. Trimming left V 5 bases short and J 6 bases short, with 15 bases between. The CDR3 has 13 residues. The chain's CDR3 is CASSLYRGGEQYF. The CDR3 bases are TGCGCCAGCAGTCTTTACAGGGGGGGCGAGCAGTACTTC. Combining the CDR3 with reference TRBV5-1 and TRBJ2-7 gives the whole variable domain KAGVTQTPRYLIKTRGQQVTLSCSPISGHRSVSWYQQTPGQGLQFLFEYFSETQRNKGNFPGRFSGRQFSNSRSEMNVSTLELGDSALYLCASSLYRGGEQYFGPGTRLTVT.

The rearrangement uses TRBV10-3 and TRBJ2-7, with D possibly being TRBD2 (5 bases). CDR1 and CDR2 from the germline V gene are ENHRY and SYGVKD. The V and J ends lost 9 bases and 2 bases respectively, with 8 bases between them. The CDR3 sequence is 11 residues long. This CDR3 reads CAIGLTYEQYF. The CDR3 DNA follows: TGTGCCATTGGACTGACCTACGAGCAGTACTTC.

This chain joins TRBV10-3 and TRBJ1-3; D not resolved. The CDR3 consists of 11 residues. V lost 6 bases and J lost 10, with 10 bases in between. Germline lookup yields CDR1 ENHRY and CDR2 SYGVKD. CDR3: CAISGGGTIYF. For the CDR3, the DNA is TGTGCCATCAGCGGCGGAGGGACCATATATTTT.

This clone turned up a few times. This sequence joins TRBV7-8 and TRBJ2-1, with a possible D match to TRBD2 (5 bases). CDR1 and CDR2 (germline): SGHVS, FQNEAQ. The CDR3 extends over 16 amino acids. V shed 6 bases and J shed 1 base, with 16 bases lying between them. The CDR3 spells CASSFTPLASYNEQFF. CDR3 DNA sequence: TGTGCCAGCAGTTTTACTCCGCTAGCTTCCTACAATGAGCAGTTCTTC.

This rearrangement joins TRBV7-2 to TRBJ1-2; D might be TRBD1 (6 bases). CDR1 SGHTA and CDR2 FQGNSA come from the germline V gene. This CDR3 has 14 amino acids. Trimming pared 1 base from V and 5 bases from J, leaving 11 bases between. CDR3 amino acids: CASSLVRQGYGYTF. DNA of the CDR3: TGTGCCAGCAGCTTAGTGCGGCAGGGGTATGGCTACACCTTC.

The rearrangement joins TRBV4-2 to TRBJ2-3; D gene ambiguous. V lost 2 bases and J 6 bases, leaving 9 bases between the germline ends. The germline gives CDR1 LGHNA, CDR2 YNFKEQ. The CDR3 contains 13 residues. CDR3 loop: CASSQRTGDTQYF. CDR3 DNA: TGTGCCAGCAGCCAACGTACCGGTGATACGCAGTATTTT.

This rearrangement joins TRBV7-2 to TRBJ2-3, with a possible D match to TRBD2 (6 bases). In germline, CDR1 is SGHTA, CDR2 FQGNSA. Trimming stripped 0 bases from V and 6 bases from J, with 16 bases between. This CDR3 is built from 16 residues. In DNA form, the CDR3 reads TGTGCCAGCAGCTTAGCGCCAAGCGGGCTTGGGGATACGCAGTATTTT. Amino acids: CASSLAPSGLGDTQYF.

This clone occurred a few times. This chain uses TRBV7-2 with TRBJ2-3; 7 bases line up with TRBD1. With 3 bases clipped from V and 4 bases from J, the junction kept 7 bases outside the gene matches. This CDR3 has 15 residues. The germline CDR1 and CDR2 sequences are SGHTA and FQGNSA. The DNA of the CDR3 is TGTGCCAGCAGCTTGGACAGGCCCCTGGCAGATACGCAGTATTTT. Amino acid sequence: CASSLDRPLADTQYF.

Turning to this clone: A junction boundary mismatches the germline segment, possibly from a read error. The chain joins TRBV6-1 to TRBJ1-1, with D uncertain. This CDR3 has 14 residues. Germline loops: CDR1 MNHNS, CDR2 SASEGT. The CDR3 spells CASSDLEDRDSRIF. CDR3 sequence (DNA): TGTGCCAGCAGTGACTTAGAGGACCGGGATTCGCGGATCTTT.

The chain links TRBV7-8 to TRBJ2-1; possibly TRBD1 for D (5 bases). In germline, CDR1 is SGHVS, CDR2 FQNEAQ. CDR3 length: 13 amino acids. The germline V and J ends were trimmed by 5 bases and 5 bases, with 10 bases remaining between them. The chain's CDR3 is CASSTDRNNEQFF. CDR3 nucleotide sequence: TGTGCCAGCAGCACCGACAGAAACAATGAGCAGTTCTTC.

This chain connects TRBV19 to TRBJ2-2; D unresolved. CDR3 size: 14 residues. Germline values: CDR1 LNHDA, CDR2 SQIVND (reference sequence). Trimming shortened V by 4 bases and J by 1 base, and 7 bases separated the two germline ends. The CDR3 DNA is TGTGCCAGTAGTAAGACGGGGAACACCGGGGAGCTGTTTTTT. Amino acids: CASSKTGNTGELFF.

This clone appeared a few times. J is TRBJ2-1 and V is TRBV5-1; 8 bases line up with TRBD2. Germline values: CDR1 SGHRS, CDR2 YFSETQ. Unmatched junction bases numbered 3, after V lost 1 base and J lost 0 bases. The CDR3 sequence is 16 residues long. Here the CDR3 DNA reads TGCGCCAGCAGCTTGTCGGCGGGAGGCTCCTACAATGAGCAGTTCTTC. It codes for CASSLSAGGSYNEQFF. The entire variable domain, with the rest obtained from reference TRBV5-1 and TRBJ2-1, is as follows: KAGVTQTPRYLIKTRGQQVTLSCSPISGHRSVSWYQQTPGQGLQFLFEYFSETQRNKGNFPGRFSGRQFSNSRSEMNVSTLELGDSALYLCASSLSAGGSYNEQFFGPGTRLTVL.

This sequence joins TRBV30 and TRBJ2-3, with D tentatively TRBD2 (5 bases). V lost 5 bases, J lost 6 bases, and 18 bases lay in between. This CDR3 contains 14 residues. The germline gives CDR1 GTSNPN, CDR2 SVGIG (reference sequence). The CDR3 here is CAWGRKSGGDTQYF. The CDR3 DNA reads TGTGCCTGGGGCCGAAAATCTGGCGGGGATACGCAGTATTTT.

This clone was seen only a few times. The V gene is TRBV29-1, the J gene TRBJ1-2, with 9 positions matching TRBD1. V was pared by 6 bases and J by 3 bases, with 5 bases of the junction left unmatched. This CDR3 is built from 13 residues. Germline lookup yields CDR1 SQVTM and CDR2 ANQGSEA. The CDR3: CSVGTGRDYGYTF. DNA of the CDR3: TGCAGCGTGGGGACAGGGCGGGACTATGGCTACACCTTC. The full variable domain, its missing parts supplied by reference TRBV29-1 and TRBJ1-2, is SAVISQKPSRDICQRGTSLTIQCQVDSQVTMMFWYRQQPGQSLTLIATANQGSEATYESGFVIDKFPISRPNLTFSTLTVSNMSPEDSSIYLCSVGTGRDYGYTFGSGTRLTVV.

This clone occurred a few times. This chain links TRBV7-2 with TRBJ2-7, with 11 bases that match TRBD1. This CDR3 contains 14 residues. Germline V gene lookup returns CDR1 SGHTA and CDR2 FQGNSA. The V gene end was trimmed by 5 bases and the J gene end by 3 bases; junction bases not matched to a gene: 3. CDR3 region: CASSRGTGGYEQYF. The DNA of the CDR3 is TGTGCCAGCAGCCGCGGGACAGGGGGCTACGAGCAGTACTTC.